This TCR beta chain was identified in a study of blood T cell repertoires in COVID-19. Across the whole study: Spain, Italy and the United States supplied samples that represented acute and convalescent COVID-19. The cDNA or gDNA used as material had been derived from T cells, B-cell-depleted T cells, or PBMCs.

Trimming pared 7 bases from V and 2 bases from J, leaving 7 bases between. Germline V gene lookup returns CDR1 SQVTM and CDR2 ANQGSEA. The length of the CDR3 is 11 residues. Original handling: Counts of nucleated cells, estimated from reference gene primer amplification, were obtained. Profiled with immunoSEQ multiplex PCR; TCRdb holds only in-frame clones, not every one. V and J calls and clone size follow that table, whereas D and trimming were derived from the DNA. The profile covers more than 100,000 clones, with nearly 90% appearing a single time and under 4% taken by the ten largest. The source material was peripheral blood. The receptor was isolated from a man aged 50 or older in a cohort sampled during active COVID-19. The chain carries TRBV29-1 and TRBJ2-3; D is unclear. CDR3 region: CSGQITDTQYF. CDR3 nucleotides: TGCAGCGGGCAGATCACAGATACGCAGTATTTT.